These 5 T cell receptor beta chains were all obtained from the same sample, sequenced in a study of T-cell memory formation after mild COVID-19. MiXCR, applied by TCRdb to the 5' RACE reads, yields one record per CDR3 protein. The data show 450,000 to 650,000 distinct CDR3 sequences, roughly 22% seen once. Sequenced sample: PBMCs or a T cell subset sorted from them (not recorded which). All receptors come from an adult woman who had mild COVID-19 (a few samples of this study predate the infection). Cell type and time point are not known.

This clonotype was detected only a few times. The chain couples TRBV6-2 or TRBV6-3 to TRBJ2-3, with 8 positions matching TRBD2. Losses at the gene ends were 6 bases for V and 0 bases for J; bases not matched to a gene: 5. The germline V gene encodes CDR1 MNHEY and CDR2 SVGEGT. CDR3 length: 15 residues. CDR3 in amino acids: CASRTSGYSTDTQYF. CDR3 bases: TGTGCCAGCAGAACTAGCGGTTATAGCACAGATACGCAGTATTTT.

This clonotype was found many times. J is TRBJ2-3 and V is TRBV5-1; D possibly matches TRBD1 or TRBD2 (5 bases each). Trimming took 0 bases from V and 3 from J, leaving 11 bases between them. The germline V gene encodes CDR1 SGHRS and CDR2 YFSETQ. There are 15 residues in the CDR3. The DNA of the CDR3 is TGCGCCAGCAGCTTGGGAGGGGTTTTGACAGATACGCAGTATTTT. Translation: CASSLGGVLTDTQYF.

The gene calls are TRBV11-3 and TRBJ2-1, with D possibly being TRBD2 (6 bases). The CDR3 covers 16 residues. In germline, CDR1 is SGHNT, CDR2 YENEEA. The V end lost 3 bases, the J end lost 7 bases, and 19 bases lay between the germline ends. CDR3 sequence: CASSFRLVPQSNEQFF. CDR3 sequence (DNA): TGTGCCAGCAGCTTCCGACTAGTACCCCAATCTAATGAGCAGTTCTTC.

The chain is built from TRBV6-6 and TRBJ1-1; 8 nucleotides agree with TRBD1. Germline CDR1 reads MNHNY; CDR2 reads SVGAGI (reference sequence). V was pared by 0 bases and J by 5 bases, with 5 bases of the junction left unmatched. The CDR3 is made up of 15 amino acids. CDR3: CASSYSQGARTEAFF. CDR3 nucleotide sequence: TGTGCCAGCAGTTACTCGCAGGGGGCGCGGACTGAAGCTTTCTTT.

This chain links TRBV4-3 with TRBJ2-7; possibly TRBD1 for D (5 bases). V lost 0 bases and J lost 3, with 18 bases in between. CDR1 and CDR2 (germline): LGHNA, YSLEER. The CDR3 runs to 17 residues. The CDR3 coding sequence is TGCGCCAGCAGCCAAGATATTAACGGACACCGCTTCTACGAGCAGTACTTC. Amino acids: CASSQDINGHRFYEQYF.